The T cell receptor beta chain described here comes from a study of identical twins. There are a few counts of this clonotype. Its antigen is not identified. Overall study results and limits: Less excess twin sharing appeared in beta out-of-frame sequences.

CDR3 length: 16 amino acids. CDR1 is SEHNR, CDR2 FQNEAQ, per germline (reference sequence). V shed 3 bases, J shed 4 bases, and the junction held 12 bases outside the gene matches. Template switching added a universal primer site, and cDNA bore unique molecular identifiers. TCRdb recomputed calls from the 5' RACE reads with MiXCR, one row per CDR3 protein. The sample contains around 230,000 distinct CDR3 sequences, 5% to 7% of which appear only once. The same sample was also used in a study of T cells expressing NK-cell markers. That source adds: The authors derived TCR beta repertoires from sorted CD3+CD56+NKG2C+, CD3+CD56+NKG2C- and CD3+CD56-NKG2C+ T cells. These same clonotypes (in a handful of donors) also led the CD3+CD56-NKG2C+ fraction.

This chain uses TRBV7-9 with TRBJ2-7, with 7 bases lining up with TRBD2. Material for sequencing was CD8+ T cells sorted from blood. This TCR was sampled from a woman between 18 and 29 years old in good health. The CDR3 loop is CASSFSGERGSYEQYF. The CDR3 region has the DNA TGTGCCAGCAGCTTTTCCGGGGAGCGGGGCTCTTACGAGCAGTACTTC.